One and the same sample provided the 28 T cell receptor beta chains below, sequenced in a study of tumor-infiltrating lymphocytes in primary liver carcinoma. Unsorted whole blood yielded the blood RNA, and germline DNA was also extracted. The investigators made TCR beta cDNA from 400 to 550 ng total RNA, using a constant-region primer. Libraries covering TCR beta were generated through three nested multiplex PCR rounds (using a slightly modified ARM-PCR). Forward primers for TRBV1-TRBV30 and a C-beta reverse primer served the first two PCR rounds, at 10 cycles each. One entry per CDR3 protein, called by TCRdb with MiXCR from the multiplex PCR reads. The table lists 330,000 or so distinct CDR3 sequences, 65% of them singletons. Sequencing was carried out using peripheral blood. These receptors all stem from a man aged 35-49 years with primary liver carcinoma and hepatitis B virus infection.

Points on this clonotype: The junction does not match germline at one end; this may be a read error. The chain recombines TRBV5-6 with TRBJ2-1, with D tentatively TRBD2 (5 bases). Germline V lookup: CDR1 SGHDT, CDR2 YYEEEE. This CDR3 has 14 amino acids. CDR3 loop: CASSGLTPKGEQFF. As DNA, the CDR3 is TGTGCCAGCAGCGGACTGACTCCTAAGGGTGAGCAATTCTTC.

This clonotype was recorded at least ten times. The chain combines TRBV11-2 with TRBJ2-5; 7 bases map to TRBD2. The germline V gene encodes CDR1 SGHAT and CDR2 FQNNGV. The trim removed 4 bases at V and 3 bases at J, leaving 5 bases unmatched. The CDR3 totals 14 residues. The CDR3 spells CASSWTRSEETQYF. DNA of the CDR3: TGTGCCAGCAGCTGGACTAGAAGTGAAGAGACCCAGTACTTC.

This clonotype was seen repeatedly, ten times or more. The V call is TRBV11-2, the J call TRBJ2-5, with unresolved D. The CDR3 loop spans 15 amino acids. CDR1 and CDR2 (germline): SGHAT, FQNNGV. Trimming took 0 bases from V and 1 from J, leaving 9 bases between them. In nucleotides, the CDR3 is TGTGCCAGCAGCTTAGATGATAGCTCCCAAGAGACCCAGTACTTC. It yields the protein CASSLDDSSQETQYF.

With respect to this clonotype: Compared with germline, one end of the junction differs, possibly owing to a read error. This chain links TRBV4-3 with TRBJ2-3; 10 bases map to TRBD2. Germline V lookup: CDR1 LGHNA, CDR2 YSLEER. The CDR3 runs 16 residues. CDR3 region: CASSQELAGRTVTHYF. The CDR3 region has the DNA TGCGCCAGCAGCCAAGAACTAGCGGGGAGGACAGTTACGCACTATTTT.

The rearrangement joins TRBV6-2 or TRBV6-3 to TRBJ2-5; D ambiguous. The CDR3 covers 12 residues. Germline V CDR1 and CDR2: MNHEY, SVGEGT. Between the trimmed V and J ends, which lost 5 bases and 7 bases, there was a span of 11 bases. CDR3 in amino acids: CASSPYRGTQYF. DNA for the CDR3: TGTGCCAGCAGTCCGTACCGAGGGACCCAGTACTTC.

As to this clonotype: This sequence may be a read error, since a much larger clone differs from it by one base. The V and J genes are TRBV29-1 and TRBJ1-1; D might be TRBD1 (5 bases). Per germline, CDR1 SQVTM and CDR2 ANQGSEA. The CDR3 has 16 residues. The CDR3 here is CSVVRGFSLLNTEASF. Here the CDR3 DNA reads TGCAGCGTTGTTCGGGGCTTTAGCCTTCTGAACACTGAAGCTTCCTTT. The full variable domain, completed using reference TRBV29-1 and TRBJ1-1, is SAVISQKPSRDICQRGTSLTIQCQVDSQVTMMFWYRQQPGQSLTLIATANQGSEATYESGFVIDKFPISRPNLTFSTLTVSNMSPEDSSIYLCSVVRGFSLLNTEASFGQGTRLTVV.

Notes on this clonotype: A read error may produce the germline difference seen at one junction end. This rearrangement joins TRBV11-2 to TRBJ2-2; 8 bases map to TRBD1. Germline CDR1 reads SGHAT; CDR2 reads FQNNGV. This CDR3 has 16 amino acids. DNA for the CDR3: TGTGCCATCAGCCTTCCCAGGACAGGGAACACCGGGGAGCTGTTTTTC. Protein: CAISLPRTGNTGELFF.

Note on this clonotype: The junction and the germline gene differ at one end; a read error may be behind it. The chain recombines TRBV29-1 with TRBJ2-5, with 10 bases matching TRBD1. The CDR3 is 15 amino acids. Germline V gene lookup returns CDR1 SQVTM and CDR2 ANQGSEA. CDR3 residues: CSAEGDRGRGETQNF. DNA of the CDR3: TGCAGCGCTGAAGGGGACAGGGGTAGGGGAGAGACCCAGAACTTC.

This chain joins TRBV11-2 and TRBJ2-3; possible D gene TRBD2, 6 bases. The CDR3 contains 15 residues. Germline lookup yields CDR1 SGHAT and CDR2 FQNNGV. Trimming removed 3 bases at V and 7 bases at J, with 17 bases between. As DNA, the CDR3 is TGTGCCAGCAGCTTCCTGGGGCGGGACTCCTATACGCAGTATTTT. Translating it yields CASSFLGRDSYTQYF.

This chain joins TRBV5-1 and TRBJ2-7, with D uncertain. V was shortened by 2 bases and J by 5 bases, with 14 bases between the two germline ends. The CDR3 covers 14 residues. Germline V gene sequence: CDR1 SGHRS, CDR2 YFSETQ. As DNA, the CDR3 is TGCGCCAGCAGCTTCTCTGGACCCGTCGACGAGCAGTACTTC. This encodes CASSFSGPVDEQYF.

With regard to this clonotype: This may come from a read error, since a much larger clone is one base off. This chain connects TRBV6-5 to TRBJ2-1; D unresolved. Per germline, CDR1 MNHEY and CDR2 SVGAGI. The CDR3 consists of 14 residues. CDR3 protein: CASSPNFSCNEQFF. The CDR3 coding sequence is TGTGCCAGCAGCCCTAACTTCTCCTGCAATGAGCAGTTCTTC.

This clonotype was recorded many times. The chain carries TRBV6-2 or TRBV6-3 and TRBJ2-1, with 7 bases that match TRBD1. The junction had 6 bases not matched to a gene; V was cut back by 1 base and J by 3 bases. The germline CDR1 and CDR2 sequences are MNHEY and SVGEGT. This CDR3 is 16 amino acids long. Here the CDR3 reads CASSYYKGASYNEQFF. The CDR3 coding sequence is TGTGCCAGCAGTTACTATAAGGGGGCCAGCTACAATGAGCAGTTCTTC.

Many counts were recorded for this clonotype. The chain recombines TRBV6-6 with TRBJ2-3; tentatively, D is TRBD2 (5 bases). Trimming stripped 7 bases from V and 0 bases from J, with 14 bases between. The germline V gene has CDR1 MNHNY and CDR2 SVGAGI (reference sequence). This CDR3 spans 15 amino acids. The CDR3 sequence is CASTEIGISTDTQYF. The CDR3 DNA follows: TGTGCCAGCACCGAAATCGGGATTAGCACAGATACGCAGTATTTT.

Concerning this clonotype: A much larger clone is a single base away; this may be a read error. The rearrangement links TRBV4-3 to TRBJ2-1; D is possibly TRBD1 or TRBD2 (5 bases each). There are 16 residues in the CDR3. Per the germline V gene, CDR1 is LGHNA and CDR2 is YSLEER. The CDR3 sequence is CANSQGVGDNNNEQFF. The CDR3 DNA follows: TGCGCCAACAGCCAAGGGGTGGGAGACAATAACAATGAGCAGTTCTTC.

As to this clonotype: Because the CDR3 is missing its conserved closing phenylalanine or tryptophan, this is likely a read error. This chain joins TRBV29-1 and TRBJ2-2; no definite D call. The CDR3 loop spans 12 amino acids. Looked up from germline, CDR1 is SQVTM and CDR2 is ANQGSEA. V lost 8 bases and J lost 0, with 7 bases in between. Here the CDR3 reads CSLFSNTGELFS. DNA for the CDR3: TGCAGCCTTTTCTCGAACACCGGGGAGCTGTTTTCT.

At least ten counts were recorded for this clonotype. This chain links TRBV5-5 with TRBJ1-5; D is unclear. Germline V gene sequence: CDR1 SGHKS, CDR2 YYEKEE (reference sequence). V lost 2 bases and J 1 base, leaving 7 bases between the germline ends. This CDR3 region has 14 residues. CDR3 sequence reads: CASSFRPSNQPQHF. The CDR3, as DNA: TGTGCCAGCAGCTTTAGGCCCAGCAATCAGCCCCAGCATTTT.

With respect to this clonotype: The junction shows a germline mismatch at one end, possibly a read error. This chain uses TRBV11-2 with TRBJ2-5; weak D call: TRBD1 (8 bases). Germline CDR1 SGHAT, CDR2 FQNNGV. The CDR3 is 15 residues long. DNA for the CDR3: TGTGCCAGCAGCTCCCACAGGGGGAGGGTAGAGACCCTGTGCTTC. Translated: CASSSHRGRVETLCF. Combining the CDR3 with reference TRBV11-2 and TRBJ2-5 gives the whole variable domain EAGVAQSPRYKIIEKRQSVAFWCNPISGHATLYWYQQILGQGPKLLIQFQNNGVVDDSQLPKDRFSAERLKGVDSTLKIQPAKLEDSAVYLCASSSHRGRVETLCFGPGTRLLVL.

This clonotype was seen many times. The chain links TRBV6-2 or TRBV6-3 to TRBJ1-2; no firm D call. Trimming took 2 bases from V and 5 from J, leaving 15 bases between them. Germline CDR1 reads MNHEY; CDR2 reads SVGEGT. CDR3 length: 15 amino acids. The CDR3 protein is CASSYGQSLRYGYTF. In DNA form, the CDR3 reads TGTGCCAGCAGTTACGGCCAGTCCCTACGTTATGGCTACACCTTC.

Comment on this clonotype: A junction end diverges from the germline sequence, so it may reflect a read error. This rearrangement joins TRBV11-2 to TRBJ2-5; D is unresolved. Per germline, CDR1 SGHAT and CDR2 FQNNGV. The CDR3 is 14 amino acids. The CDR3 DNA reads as TGTACCAGCAGCCTTTATTTGCTAGGAGAGACCCAGTACTTC. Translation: CTSSLYLLGETQYF.

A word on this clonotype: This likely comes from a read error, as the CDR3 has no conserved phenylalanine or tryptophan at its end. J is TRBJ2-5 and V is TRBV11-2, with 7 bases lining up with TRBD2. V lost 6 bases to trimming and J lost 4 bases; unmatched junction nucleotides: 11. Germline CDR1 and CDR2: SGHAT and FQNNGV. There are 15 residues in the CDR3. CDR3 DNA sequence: TGTGCCAGCAGTCCGGGACTAACGGGACGAGAGACCCAGTACTAC. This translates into CASSPGLTGRETQYY.

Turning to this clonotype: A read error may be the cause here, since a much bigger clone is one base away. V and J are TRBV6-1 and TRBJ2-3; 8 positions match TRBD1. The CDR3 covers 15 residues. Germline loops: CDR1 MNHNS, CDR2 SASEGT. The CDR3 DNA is TGTGCCAGCAGTGCGACAGGGGTTAGCACAAATACGCAGTATTTT. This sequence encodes CASSATGVSTNTQYF.

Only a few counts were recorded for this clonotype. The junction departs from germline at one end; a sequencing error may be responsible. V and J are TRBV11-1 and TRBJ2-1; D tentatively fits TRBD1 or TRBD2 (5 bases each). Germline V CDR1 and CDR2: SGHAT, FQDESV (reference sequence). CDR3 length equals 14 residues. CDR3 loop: CASSQRGRINEQFF. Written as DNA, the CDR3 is TGTGCCAGCAGCCAGAGGGGTCGGATCAATGAGCAGTTCTTT.

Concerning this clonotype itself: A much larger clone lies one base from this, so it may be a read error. The chain's CDR3 is CANSLGTSGSYEQYF. CDR3 sequence (DNA): TGTGCCAACAGCTTGGGGACTAGCGGATCCTACGAGCAGTACTTC. This chain connects TRBV11-2 to TRBJ2-7, with 11 bases lining up with TRBD2. The CDR3 consists of 15 residues. Germline V gene data show CDR1 as SGHAT and CDR2 as FQNNGV.

The CDR3 spells CASSLLEGRQGGYTF. The CDR3 coding sequence is TGTGCCAGCTCACTACTAGAAGGACGACAGGGGGGCTACACCTTC. This chain links TRBV18 with TRBJ1-2; 8 bases are a match to TRBD1. Germline trimming cut 4 bases from V and 8 bases from J; bases unmatched to any gene: 12. Germline CDR1 reads KGHSH; CDR2 reads LQKENI. The CDR3 has 15 amino acids.

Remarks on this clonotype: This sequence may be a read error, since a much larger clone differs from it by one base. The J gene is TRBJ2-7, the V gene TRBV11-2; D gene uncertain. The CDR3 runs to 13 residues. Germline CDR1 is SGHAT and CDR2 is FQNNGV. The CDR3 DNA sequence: TGCGCCAGCAGCCAAGATCGATTATGCGAGCAGTACTTC. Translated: CASSQDRLCEQYF.

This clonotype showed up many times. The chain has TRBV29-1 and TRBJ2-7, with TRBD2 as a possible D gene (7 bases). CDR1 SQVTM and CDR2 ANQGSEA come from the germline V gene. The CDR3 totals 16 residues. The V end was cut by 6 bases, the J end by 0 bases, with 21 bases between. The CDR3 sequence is CSVSGAGEVHSYEQYF. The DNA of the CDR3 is TGCAGCGTCTCGGGGGCGGGAGAAGTTCACTCCTACGAGCAGTACTTC.

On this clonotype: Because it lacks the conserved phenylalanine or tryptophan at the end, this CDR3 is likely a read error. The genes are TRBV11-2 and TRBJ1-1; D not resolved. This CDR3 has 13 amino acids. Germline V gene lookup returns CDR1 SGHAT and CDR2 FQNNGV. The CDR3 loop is CVSSLVWDTEAFS. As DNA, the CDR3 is TGTGTCAGCAGCTTAGTATGGGACACTGAAGCTTTCTCT.

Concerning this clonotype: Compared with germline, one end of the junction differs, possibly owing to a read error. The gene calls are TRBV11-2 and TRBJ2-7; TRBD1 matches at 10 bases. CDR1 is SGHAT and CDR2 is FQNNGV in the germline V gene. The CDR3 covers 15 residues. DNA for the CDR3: TGTGCCGGCAGCTTAGACAGGGGGCACCAATATGAGCAGTACTTC. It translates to CAGSLDRGHQYEQYF.